These 29 T cell receptor beta chains were all obtained from the same sample, sequenced in a study of blood T cell repertoires in COVID-19. Here immunoSEQ multiplex PCR was the method, and the copy in TCRdb shows in-frame clones only, minus some. The table has 150,000 to 200,000 clones, approximately 86% seen once; the top ten hold about 9.7%. The sequenced material came from peripheral blood. These receptor sequences come from a man aged 50-60 years with active or convalescent COVID-19.

On this clone itself: Relative to the germline gene, one junction end is altered; a read error may explain this. The chain recombines TRBV6-1 with TRBJ1-6; no firm D call. In germline, CDR1 is MNHNS, CDR2 SASEGT. The CDR3 spans 16 residues. The CDR3 sequence: CASSEAPRGSGSPLHF. CDR3 bases: TGTGCCAGCAGCGAAGCCCCCCGGGGTTCGGGTTCACCCCTCCACTTT.

CDR3 sequence reads: CASTRGGSNTEAFF. The CDR3 DNA sequence: TGTGCCAGCACCAGAGGAGGCAGCAACACTGAAGCTTTCTTT. The chain uses TRBV7-9 and TRBJ1-1; D remains unclear. V was pared by 7 bases and J by 2 bases, with 14 bases between. The CDR3 is 14 amino acids. In germline, CDR1 is SEHNR, CDR2 FQNEAQ (reference sequence).

The chain combines TRBV7-2 with TRBJ2-2; D not certain. V was cut by 6 bases and J by 5 bases, with 10 bases left in between. The CDR3 loop spans 13 amino acids. CDR1 is SGHTA and CDR2 is FQGNSA in the germline V gene. In DNA, the CDR3 is TGTGCCAGCAGGCCAGGTTGGACCGGGGAGCTGTTTTTT. The encoded protein is CASRPGWTGELFF.

CDR3 coding DNA: TGTGCCAGCAGTAAACGGACAGAACGGGTAGCTTTCTTT. This sequence encodes CASSKRTERVAFF. The chain carries TRBV6-2 or TRBV6-3 and TRBJ1-1; TRBD1 might be the D (6 bases). Between the trimmed V and J ends, which lost 5 bases and 10 bases, there was a span of 17 bases. Germline lookup yields CDR1 MNHEY and CDR2 SVGEGT. The CDR3 has 13 residues.

The chain uses TRBV15 and TRBJ2-2, with 7 nucleotides matching TRBD2. CDR1 is LNHNV, CDR2 YYDKDF, per germline (reference sequence). CDR3 length: 17 residues. The V segment lost 1 base and the J segment 0 bases; nucleotides outside the gene matches: 5. CDR3 region: CATSRGGGTSNTGELFF. The DNA of the CDR3 is TGTGCCACCAGCAGAGGGGGGGGGACCTCGAACACCGGGGAGCTGTTTTTT.

In its sample, this clone was seen a few times. The chain is built from TRBV9 and TRBJ2-7; 7 nucleotides align to TRBD1. This CDR3 contains 14 residues. Germline V CDR1 and CDR2: SGDLS, YYNGEE. V lost 4 bases to trimming and J lost 6 bases; unmatched junction nucleotides: 10. CDR3 protein: CASSPPDRWSEQYF. The DNA of the CDR3 is TGTGCCAGCAGCCCTCCGGACAGGTGGTCCGAGCAGTACTTC.

Comments on this clone: This specimen includes other DNA sequences encoding the same CDR3. The rearrangement uses TRBV6-5 and TRBJ2-7; 10 nucleotides match TRBD1. J lost 2 bases, V lost 6 bases, and 7 bases had no gene match. The CDR3 extends over 15 amino acids. Germline values: CDR1 MNHEY, CDR2 SVGAGI. The CDR3 nucleotides read TGTGCCAGCAGCCCGACAGGGGGCGCGCCCTACGAGCAGTACTTC. This translates into CASSPTGGAPYEQYF.

The chain is built from TRBV9 and TRBJ1-2, with TRBD1 matching over 7 bases. The CDR3 is 14 residues long. CDR1 is SGDLS and CDR2 is YYNGEE in the germline V gene. After removal of 6 bases from V and 2 bases from J, the junction contained 7 bases not matched to a gene. The CDR3 DNA is TGTGCCAGCACCCCGACAGGGTTGAACTATGGCTACACCTTC. Amino acids: CASTPTGLNYGYTF.

The chain uses TRBV11-2 and TRBJ2-1; TRBD2 agrees at 8 bases. The CDR3 covers 14 residues. Germline V lookup: CDR1 SGHAT, CDR2 FQNNGV. The junction had 3 bases not matched to a gene; V was cut back by 6 bases and J by 2 bases. In DNA, the CDR3 is TGTGCCAGCAGTCCGGGGGGGACCTACAATGAGCAGTTCTTC. Its protein is CASSPGGTYNEQFF.

V gene TRBV7-9 combines with J gene TRBJ1-3, with D hard to call. The CDR3 length is 15 residues. V gave up 1 base and J gave up 0 bases, with 7 bases separating them. From germline, CDR1 is SEHNR and CDR2 FQNEAQ (reference sequence). Here the CDR3 reads CASSLGGASGNTIYF. The CDR3 DNA reads TGTGCCAGCAGCTTAGGGGGAGCCTCTGGAAACACCATATATTTT.

This clone turned up a few times. J is TRBJ1-4 and V is TRBV28; the D gene is possibly TRBD1 (6 bases). The CDR3 contains 13 residues. V lost 6 bases, J lost 3 bases, and 8 bases lay in between. CDR1 and CDR2 from the germline V gene are MDHEN and SYDVKM. The CDR3 loop is CASRGTPNEKLFF. CDR3 sequence (DNA): TGTGCCAGCAGAGGGACACCTAATGAAAAACTGTTTTTT.

The chain employs TRBV5-1 and TRBJ2-1; D is possibly TRBD2 (6 bases). Germline V lookup: CDR1 SGHRS, CDR2 YFSETQ. The V end lost 4 bases, the J end lost 2 bases, and 19 bases lay between the germline ends. CDR3 length: 17 residues. The CDR3 loop reads CASSPYVLADTYNEQFF. As DNA, the CDR3 is TGCGCCAGCAGCCCCTATGTTTTAGCGGATACCTACAATGAGCAGTTCTTC.

Here the CDR3 DNA reads TGTGCCAGCAGTTCCCTGACAGGAATGAACACTGAAGCTTTCTTT. Translated, it gives CASSSLTGMNTEAFF. The V gene is TRBV27, the J gene TRBJ1-1; weak D call: TRBD1 (6 bases). CDR3 length: 15 residues. The V end was cut by 4 bases, the J end by 0 bases, with 12 bases between. Germline CDR1 is MNHEY and CDR2 is SMNVEV (reference sequence).

The V call is TRBV12-3 or TRBV12-4, the J call TRBJ2-3, with TRBD1 as a possible D gene (6 bases). The CDR3 is 12 amino acids. With 5 bases removed from V and 7 bases from J, the gap between germline ends came to 10 bases. For the CDR3, the DNA is TGTGCCAGCAGTCCGACAGGACATACGCAGTATTTT. It codes for CASSPTGHTQYF.

The chain uses TRBV7-9 and TRBJ1-1; D is uncertain. Trimming stripped 3 bases from V and 1 base from J, with 3 bases between. The length of the CDR3 is 12 residues. CDR1 and CDR2 (germline): SEHNR, FQNEAQ (reference sequence). This CDR3 is CASSFKNTEAFF. CDR3 nucleotide sequence: TGTGCCAGCAGCTTTAAGAACACTGAAGCTTTCTTT.

The gene calls are TRBV7-9 and TRBJ1-1; 7 bases are shared with TRBD1. J gave up 7 bases and V 7 bases, and 9 bases lay outside the gene matches. The CDR3 covers 13 residues. Germline CDR1 is SEHNR and CDR2 is FQNEAQ (reference sequence). CDR3 in DNA: TGTGCCAGCAATCCGCCCGGGACAGTTGAAGCTTTCTTT. Protein product: CASNPPGTVEAFF.

V and J are TRBV7-2 and TRBJ1-2; perhaps TRBD1 as D (5 bases). V was pared by 5 bases and J by 4 bases, with 14 bases between. This CDR3 has 14 amino acids. CDR1 SGHTA and CDR2 FQGNSA come from the germline V gene. The DNA of the CDR3 is TGTGCCAGCAGCGTCGGGGGGGAGGGCTATGGCTACACCTTC. Amino acid sequence: CASSVGGEGYGYTF.

V and J are TRBV24-1 and TRBJ2-3; possibly TRBD1 for D (5 bases). Trimming pared 2 bases from V and 0 bases from J, leaving 8 bases between. CDR3 size: 15 residues. Germline V gene data show CDR1 as KGHDR and CDR2 as SFDVKD. CDR3 residues: CATSDWTSSTDTQYF. CDR3 DNA sequence: TGTGCCACCAGTGATTGGACATCTAGCACAGATACGCAGTATTTT.

The chain carries TRBV7-2 and TRBJ1-2; 10 bases agree with TRBD1. Germline V gives CDR1 SGHTA, CDR2 FQGNSA. After removal of 5 bases from V and 5 bases from J, the junction contained 5 bases not matched to a gene. CDR3 size: 14 residues. CDR3 bases: TGTGCCAGCAGCCGGGACAGGGGAGAATATGGCTACACCTTC. Translation: CASSRDRGEYGYTF.

The chain is built from TRBV29-1 and TRBJ2-1; 7 positions match TRBD2. Trimming at V came to 0 bases and at J to 3 bases, leaving 2 bases not matched to a gene. This CDR3 region has 14 residues. Germline-derived CDR1 and CDR2 are SQVTM and ANQGSEA. The CDR3 region is CSVEDSGLYNEQFF. The CDR3 coding sequence is TGCAGCGTTGAAGATAGCGGGCTCTACAATGAGCAGTTCTTC.

The V call is TRBV5-1, the J call TRBJ1-1; D unresolved. V lost 0 bases and J 0 bases, leaving 15 bases between the germline ends. CDR1 and CDR2 from the germline V gene are SGHRS and YFSETQ. There are 17 residues in the CDR3. Written as DNA, the CDR3 is TGCGCCAGCAGCTTGGCAGAGGGCAGACTGGTGAACACTGAAGCTTTCTTT. It translates to CASSLAEGRLVNTEAFF.

This chain uses TRBV11-2 with TRBJ1-5, with a possible D match to TRBD1 (6 bases). Germline CDR1 is SGHAT and CDR2 is FQNNGV. There are 14 residues in the CDR3. V was clipped by 0 bases and J by 9 bases, with 12 bases between them. CDR3 nucleotides: TGTGCCAGCAGCTTAGATCCCCAGGGGTCGCCCCAGCATTTT. Residues: CASSLDPQGSPQHF.

CDR3 region: CASSFTNTDTQYF. The CDR3 nucleotides read TGTGCCAGCAGCTTCACAAACACAGATACGCAGTATTTT. The chain is built from TRBV7-6 and TRBJ2-3; D call uncertain. Trimming took off 3 bases at V and 2 bases at J, with 6 bases between the two ends. Germline lookup yields CDR1 SGHVS and CDR2 FNYEAQ. This CDR3 has 13 residues.

The chain couples TRBV29-1 to TRBJ2-5; possibly TRBD1 for D (6 bases). CDR3 length: 11 residues. Germline V CDR1 and CDR2: SQVTM, ANQGSEA. Trimming shortened V by 7 bases and J by 3 bases, and 9 bases separated the two germline ends. CDR3 amino acids: CSAAGEETQYF. The DNA of the CDR3 is TGCAGCGCTGCAGGGGAAGAGACCCAGTACTTC.

The chain links TRBV3-1 (or the pseudogene TRBV3-2) to TRBJ2-3, with TRBD2 identical over 11 bases. Per the germline V gene, CDR1 is LGHDT and CDR2 is YNNKEL (reference sequence). The CDR3 consists of 14 residues. Trimming took 3 bases from V and 8 from J; bases not matched to a gene: 4. The CDR3 DNA sequence: TGTGCCAGCAGCCATAGCGGGGGGGAGGGTACGCAGTATTTT. Amino acid sequence: CASSHSGGEGTQYF.

V is TRBV7-3 and J is TRBJ2-2; perhaps TRBD2 as D (6 bases). The germline V gene encodes CDR1 SGHTA and CDR2 FQGTGA. Trimming removed 5 bases at V and 4 bases at J, with 8 bases between. The CDR3 contains 13 residues. CDR3 sequence (DNA): TGTGCCAGCAGCCTCGGGGGCACCGGGGAGCTGTTTTTT. Protein sequence: CASSLGGTGELFF.

The rearrangement uses TRBV4-1 and TRBJ2-3; D remains unclear. Germline-derived CDR1 and CDR2 are MGHRA and YSYEKL. The V and J ends lost 1 base and 0 bases respectively, with 11 bases between them. This CDR3 region has 16 residues. The CDR3 region has the DNA TGCGCCAGCAGCCAAGTCCTAGGTTCTAGCACAGATACGCAGTATTTT. Its protein is CASSQVLGSSTDTQYF.

The genes are TRBV28 and TRBJ2-1, with 7 bases aligning to TRBD2. The CDR3 spans 15 residues. V lost 4 bases, J lost 3 bases, and 6 bases stayed unmatched. Germline V CDR1 and CDR2: MDHEN, SYDVKM. For the CDR3, the DNA is TGTGCCAGCAGTTGGGGTCGGGGGGTCTACAATGAGCAGTTCTTC. Protein sequence: CASSWGRGVYNEQFF.

The CDR3 is CASQNTANTEAFF. The CDR3 DNA follows: TGTGCCAGCCAGAACACAGCGAACACTGAAGCTTTCTTT. The chain combines TRBV6-5 with TRBJ1-1; the D is unclear. CDR1 and CDR2 (germline): MNHEY, SVGAGI. V lost 8 bases, J lost 1 base, and 11 bases lay in between. This CDR3 comprises 13 residues.